These 7 T cell receptor beta chains originate from one sample sequenced in a study of blood T cells in healthy people across ages. A second PCR of 7 to 11 cycles used a sample-barcoded 5' primer and a J-beta primer mix. TCRdb re-called the 5' RACE reads with MiXCR, one entry per CDR3 protein. Seen here are roughly 800,000 distinct CDR3 sequences, roughly 24% observed once, and the top ten hold around 3%. The sample was also linked to a second study, of T cells of mothers and their children.

Sequenced: blood. The receptors originated from a boy younger than 18 in good health.

This chain connects TRBV5-1 to TRBJ1-4; D unresolved. The CDR3 contains 13 residues. CDR1 and CDR2 from the germline V gene are SGHRS and YFSETQ. The V end lost 2 bases, the J end lost 4 bases, and 6 bases lay between the germline ends. CDR3 in amino acids: CASSFRDNEKLFF. CDR3 DNA sequence: TGCGCCAGCAGCTTTCGAGATAATGAAAAACTGTTTTTT.

The chain carries TRBV12-5 and TRBJ1-1; no clear D gene. Germline V gene sequence: CDR1 LGHNT, CDR2 FRNRAP. The CDR3 totals 13 residues. The V end lost 2 bases, the J end lost 7 bases, and 11 bases lay between the germline ends. The CDR3 sequence: CASGLPLTGEAFF. The CDR3 DNA reads as TGTGCTAGTGGTTTGCCCCTAACCGGTGAAGCTTTCTTT.

V usage is TRBV19 and J usage is TRBJ2-6; 8 bases line up with TRBD1. Germline CDR1 is LNHDA and CDR2 is SQIVND (reference sequence). The CDR3 is made up of 17 amino acids. Trimming cost V 6 bases and J 0 bases; bases outside gene matches: 7. The CDR3 sequence: CASSRTGMASGANVLTF. The DNA of the CDR3 is TGTGCCAGTAGCAGGACAGGGATGGCCTCTGGGGCCAACGTCCTGACTTTC.

The rearrangement joins TRBV7-6 to TRBJ1-1; D is undetermined. V was shortened by 2 bases and J by 4 bases, with 17 bases between the two germline ends. The CDR3 is made up of 16 amino acids. The germline V gene has CDR1 SGHVS and CDR2 FNYEAQ. This CDR3 reads CASSLSVSGIGTEAFF. The CDR3 bases are TGTGCCAGCAGCTTATCAGTCTCGGGCATCGGCACTGAAGCTTTCTTT.

V and J are TRBV12-3 or TRBV12-4 and TRBJ2-5; perhaps TRBD1 as D (5 bases). V was pared by 6 bases and J by 2 bases, with 13 bases between. The CDR3 length is 14 residues. CDR3 residues: CASSTPGKQETQYF. The CDR3 DNA reads TGTGCCAGCAGCACCCCAGGGAAGCAAGAGACCCAGTACTTC.

This chain joins TRBV5-1 and TRBJ2-3; 8 bases are a match to TRBD2. The CDR3 runs to 16 residues. The V segment lost 2 bases and the J segment 2 bases; nucleotides outside the gene matches: 7. Germline-derived CDR1 and CDR2 are SGHRS and YFSETQ. The CDR3 bases are TGCGCCAGCAGCTTCCAGACTAGCGCGGCCACAGATACGCAGTATTTT. Amino acids: CASSFQTSAATDTQYF.

The V call is TRBV5-5, the J call TRBJ2-1; 11 bases are a match to TRBD2. CDR3 length: 19 residues. Germline V lookup: CDR1 SGHKS, CDR2 YYEKEE (reference sequence). The V and J ends lost 1 base and 0 bases, in that order; junction bases with no gene match: 9. CDR3 coding DNA: TGTGCCAGCAGCTTGCTTGCACTAGCGGGGGCCAGCTCCTACAATGAGCAGTTCTTC. It yields the protein CASSLLALAGASSYNEQFF. Filled out from reference TRBV5-5 and TRBJ2-1, the complete variable domain reads DAGVTQSPTHLIKTRGQQVTLRCSPISGHKSVSWYQQVLGQGPQFIFQYYEKEERGRGNFPDRFSARQFPNYSSELNVNALLLGDSALYLCASSLLALAGASSYNEQFFGPGTRLTVL.